Below, one TCR beta chain is given with its context. The target antigen is unknown. The sample originates from a study of OX40 agonist ivuxolimab in advanced cancers. Study in general: Earlier anti-PD-1, anti-PD-L1 or anti-CTLA-4 therapy was permitted; less than 50% had received some.

Regarding the study as a whole: Some patients without response likewise showed low normalized clonal expansion. Circulating CD4+ and CD8+ T cells showed clonal expansion by week 6 at 0.1 to 3.0 mg/kg.

Germline values: CDR1 GTSNPN, CDR2 SVGIG (reference sequence). The CDR3 length is 10 residues. The ends were cut back, 0 bases at V and 14 bases at J, with 10 bases in the middle. Measured with immunoSEQ multiplex PCR; TCRdb has only the in-frame clones, and not every one. Of 69,000 or so clones listed, more than 80% were seen once; the top ten hold roughly 6%. The chain recombines TRBV30 with TRBJ1-2; perhaps TRBD1 as D (5 bases). The clonotype was recovered from an adult with an advanced solid tumor such as melanoma, head and neck, liver or kidney cancer. The sequences come from CD4+ or CD8+ T cells sorted from blood, collected in a trial of the OX40 agonist ivuxolimab. The CDR3 loop reads CAWSVRQRTF. Written as DNA, the CDR3 is TGTGCCTGGAGTGTCCGACAGCGGACCTTC.